This TCR beta chain stems from a study of memory CD4+ T cells and cytomegalovirus serostatus. At the level of the study: Donors were healthy Belgian adults, 10 or so CMV seropositive and under 30 seronegative.

The study, taken as a whole, reports: Each of 65 to 70 CMV-associated TCRbeta sequences occurred in one to five individuals. CMV serostatus prediction reached median AUC approximately 0.95, or 0.91 with US-trained model.

The CDR3 has 13 residues. The V gene lost 6 bases and the J gene lost 3 bases, with 14 bases spanning the gap. The germline V gene has CDR1 SQVTM and CDR2 ANQGSEA. The sort gate was single viable CD3+CD4+CD8-CD45RO+ cells for memory CD4+ T cells. After thawing, CD4+ T cells were positively selected. About this clone itself: Its target is not known.

Here immunoSEQ multiplex PCR was the method, and the copy in TCRdb shows in-frame clones only, minus some. The sample includes under 50,000 clones, 60% to 80% of them seen just once. Sequenced sample: memory CD4+ T cells from blood. This clonotype was obtained from an adult in good health and CMV-seropositive. The chain uses TRBV29-1 and TRBJ1-1, with D perhaps TRBD1 (6 bases). CDR3 sequence reads: CSVPRGGDTEAFF. The CDR3 DNA reads as TGCAGCGTCCCCAGAGGGGGAGACACTGAAGCTTTCTTT.